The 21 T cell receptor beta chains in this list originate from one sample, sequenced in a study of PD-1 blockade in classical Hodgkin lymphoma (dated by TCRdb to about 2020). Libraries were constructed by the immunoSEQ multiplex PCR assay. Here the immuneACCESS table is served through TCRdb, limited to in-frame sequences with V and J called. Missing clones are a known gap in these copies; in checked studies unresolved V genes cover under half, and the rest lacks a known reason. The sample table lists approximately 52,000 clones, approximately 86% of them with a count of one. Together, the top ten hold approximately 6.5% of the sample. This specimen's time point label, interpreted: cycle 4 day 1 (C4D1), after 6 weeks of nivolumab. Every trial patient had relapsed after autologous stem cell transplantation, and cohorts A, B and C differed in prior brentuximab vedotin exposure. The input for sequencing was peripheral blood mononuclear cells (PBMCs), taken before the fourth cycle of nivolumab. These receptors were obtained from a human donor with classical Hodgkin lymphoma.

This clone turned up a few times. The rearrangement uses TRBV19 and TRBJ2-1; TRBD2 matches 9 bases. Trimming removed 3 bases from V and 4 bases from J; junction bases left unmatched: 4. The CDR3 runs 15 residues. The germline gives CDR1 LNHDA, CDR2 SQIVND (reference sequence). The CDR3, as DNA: TGTGCCAGTAGTATTGGACTAGCGACGTACAATGAGCAGTTCTTC. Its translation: CASSIGLATYNEQFF.

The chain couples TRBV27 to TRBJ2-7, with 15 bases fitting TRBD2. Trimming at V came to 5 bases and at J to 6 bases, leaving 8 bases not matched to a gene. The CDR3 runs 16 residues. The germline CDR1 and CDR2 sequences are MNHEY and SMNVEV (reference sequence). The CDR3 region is CASSHGLAGGPGEQYF. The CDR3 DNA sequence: TGTGCCAGCAGTCATGGACTAGCGGGAGGGCCGGGCGAGCAGTACTTC.

The CDR3 is CASSLTSGTGNQPQHF. CDR3 nucleotide sequence: TGTGCCAGCAGCTTGACGTCCGGGACAGGAAATCAGCCCCAGCATTTT. The chain recombines TRBV7-2 with TRBJ1-5; 8 bases are a match to TRBD1. The CDR3 has 16 residues. V shed 3 bases, J shed 4 bases, and the junction held 8 bases outside the gene matches. The germline CDR1 and CDR2 sequences are SGHTA and FQGNSA.

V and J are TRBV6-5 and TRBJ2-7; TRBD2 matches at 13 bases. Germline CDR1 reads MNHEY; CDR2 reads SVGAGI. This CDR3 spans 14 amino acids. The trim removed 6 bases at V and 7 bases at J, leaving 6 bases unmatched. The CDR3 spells CASRTSGGPGEQYF. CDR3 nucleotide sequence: TGTGCCAGCAGGACTAGCGGGGGGCCGGGAGAGCAGTACTTC.

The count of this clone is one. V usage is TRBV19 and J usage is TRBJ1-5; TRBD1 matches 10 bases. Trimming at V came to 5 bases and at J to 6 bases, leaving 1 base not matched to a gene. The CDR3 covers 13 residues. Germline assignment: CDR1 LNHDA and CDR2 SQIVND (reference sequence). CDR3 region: CASSGTGVQPQHF. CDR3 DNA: TGTGCCAGTAGTGGGACAGGGGTTCAGCCCCAGCATTTT.

In DNA, the CDR3 is TGTGCCAGCAGCTTAGGGGGACCCTTTAGCAATGAGCAGTTCTTC. Protein sequence: CASSLGGPFSNEQFF. The V call is TRBV7-8, the J call TRBJ2-1; D may correspond to TRBD1 or TRBD2 (5 bases each). CDR1 is SGHVS and CDR2 is FQNEAQ in the germline V gene. V was cut by 1 base and J by 6 bases, with 13 bases left in between. The CDR3 is 15 amino acids. Supplemented by reference TRBV7-8 and TRBJ2-1, the full variable domain reads GAGVSQSPRYKVAKRGQDVALRCDPISGHVSLFWYQQALGQGPEFLTYFQNEAQLDKSGLPSDRFFAERPEGSVSTLKIQRTQQEDSAVYLCASSLGGPFSNEQFFGPGTRLTVL.

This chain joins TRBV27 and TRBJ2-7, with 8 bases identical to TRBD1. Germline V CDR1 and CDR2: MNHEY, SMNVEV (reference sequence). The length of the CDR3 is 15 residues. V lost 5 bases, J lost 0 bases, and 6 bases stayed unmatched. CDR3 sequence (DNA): TGTGCCAGCAGTGTCGGGACAGGTAGCTCCTACGAGCAGTACTTC. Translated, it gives CASSVGTGSSYEQYF.

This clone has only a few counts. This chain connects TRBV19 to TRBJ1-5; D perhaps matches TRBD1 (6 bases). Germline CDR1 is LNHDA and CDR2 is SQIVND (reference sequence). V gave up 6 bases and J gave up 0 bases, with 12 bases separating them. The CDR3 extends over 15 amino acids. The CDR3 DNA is TGTGCCAGTAGGGAACAGGGTTTTAGCAATCAGCCCCAGCATTTT. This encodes CASREQGFSNQPQHF.

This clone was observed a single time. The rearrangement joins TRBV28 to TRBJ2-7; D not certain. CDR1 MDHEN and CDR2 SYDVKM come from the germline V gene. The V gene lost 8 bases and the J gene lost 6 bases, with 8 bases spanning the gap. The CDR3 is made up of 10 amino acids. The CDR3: CASELGEQYF. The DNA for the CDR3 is TGTGCCAGCGAGCTAGGCGAGCAGTACTTC.

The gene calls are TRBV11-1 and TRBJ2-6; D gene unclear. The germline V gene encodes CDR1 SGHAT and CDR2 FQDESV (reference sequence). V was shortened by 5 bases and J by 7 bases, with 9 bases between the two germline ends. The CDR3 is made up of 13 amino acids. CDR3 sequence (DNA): TGTGCCAGCAGCATCTCGGAAGCCAACGTCCTGACTTTC. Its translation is CASSISEANVLTF.

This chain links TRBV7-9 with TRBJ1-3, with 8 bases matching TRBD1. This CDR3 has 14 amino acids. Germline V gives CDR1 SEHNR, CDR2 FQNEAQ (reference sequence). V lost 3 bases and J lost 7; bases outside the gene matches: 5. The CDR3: CASSLRTGLNTIYF. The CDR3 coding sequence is TGTGCCAGCAGCTTGAGGACAGGGCTGAACACCATATATTTT.

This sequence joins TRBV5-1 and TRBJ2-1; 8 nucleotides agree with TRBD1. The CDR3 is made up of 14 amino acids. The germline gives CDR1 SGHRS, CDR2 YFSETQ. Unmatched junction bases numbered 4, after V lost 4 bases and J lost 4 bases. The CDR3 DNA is TGCGCCAGCAGCAAGGGACAGGAATACAATGAGCAGTTCTTC. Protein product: CASSKGQEYNEQFF.

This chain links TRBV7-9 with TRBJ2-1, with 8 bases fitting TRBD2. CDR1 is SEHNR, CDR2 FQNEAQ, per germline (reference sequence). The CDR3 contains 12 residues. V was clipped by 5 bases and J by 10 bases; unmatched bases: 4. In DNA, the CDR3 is TGTGCCAGCAGCCTCGGGGGGGACGAGCAGTTCTTC. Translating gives CASSLGGDEQFF.

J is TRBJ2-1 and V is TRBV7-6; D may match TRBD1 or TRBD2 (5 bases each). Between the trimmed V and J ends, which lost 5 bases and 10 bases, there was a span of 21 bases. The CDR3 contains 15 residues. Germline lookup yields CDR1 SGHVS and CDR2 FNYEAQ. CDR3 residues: CASSRTGLRGMEQFF. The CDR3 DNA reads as TGTGCCAGCAGCCGAACCGGGCTCCGGGGCATGGAGCAGTTCTTC.

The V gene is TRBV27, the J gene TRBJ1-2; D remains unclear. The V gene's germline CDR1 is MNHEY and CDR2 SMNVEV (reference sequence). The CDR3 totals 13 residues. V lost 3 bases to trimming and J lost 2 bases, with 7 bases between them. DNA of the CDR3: TGTGCCAGCAGTTTGGGGAGGAACTATGGCTACACCTTC. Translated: CASSLGRNYGYTF.

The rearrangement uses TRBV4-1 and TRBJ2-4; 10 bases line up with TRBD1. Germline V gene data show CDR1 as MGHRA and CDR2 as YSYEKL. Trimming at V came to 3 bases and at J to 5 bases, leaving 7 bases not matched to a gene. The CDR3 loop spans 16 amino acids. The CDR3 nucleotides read TGCGCCAGCAGCCAGATGGACAGGGGGGCTCAAAACATTCAGTACTTC. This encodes CASSQMDRGAQNIQYF.

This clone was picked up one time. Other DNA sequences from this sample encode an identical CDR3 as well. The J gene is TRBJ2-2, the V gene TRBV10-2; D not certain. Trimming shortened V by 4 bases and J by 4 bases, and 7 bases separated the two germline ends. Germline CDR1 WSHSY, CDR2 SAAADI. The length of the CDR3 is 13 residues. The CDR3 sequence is CASSGSSTGELFF. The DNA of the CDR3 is TGCGCCAGCAGTGGGAGCAGCACCGGGGAGCTGTTTTTT.

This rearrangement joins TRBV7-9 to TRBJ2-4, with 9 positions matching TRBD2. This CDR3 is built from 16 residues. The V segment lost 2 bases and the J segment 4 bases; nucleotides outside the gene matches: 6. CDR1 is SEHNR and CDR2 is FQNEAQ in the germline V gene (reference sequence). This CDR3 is CASSLLPSGAKNIQYF. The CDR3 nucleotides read TGTGCCAGCAGCTTATTACCTAGCGGGGCTAAAAACATTCAGTACTTC.

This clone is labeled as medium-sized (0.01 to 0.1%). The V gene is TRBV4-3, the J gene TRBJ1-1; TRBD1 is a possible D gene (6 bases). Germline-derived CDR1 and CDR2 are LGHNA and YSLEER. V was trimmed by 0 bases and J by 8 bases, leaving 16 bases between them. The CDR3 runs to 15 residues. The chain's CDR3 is CASSQDLGQMSEAFF. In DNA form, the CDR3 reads TGCGCCAGCAGCCAAGACCTCGGACAGATGTCCGAAGCTTTCTTT.

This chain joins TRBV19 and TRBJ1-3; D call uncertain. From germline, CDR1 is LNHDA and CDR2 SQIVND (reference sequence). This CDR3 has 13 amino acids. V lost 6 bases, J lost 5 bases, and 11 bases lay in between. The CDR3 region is CASSRRERNTIYF. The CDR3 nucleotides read TGTGCCAGTAGCCGGAGGGAACGAAACACCATATATTTT.

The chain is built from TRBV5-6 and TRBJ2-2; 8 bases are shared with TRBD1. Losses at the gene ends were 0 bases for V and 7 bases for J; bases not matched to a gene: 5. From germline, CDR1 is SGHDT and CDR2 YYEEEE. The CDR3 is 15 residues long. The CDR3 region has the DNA TGTGCCAGCAGCTTGGGGACAGGGAGAGTCGGGGAGCTGTTTTTT. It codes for CASSLGTGRVGELFF.